Below, 24 T cell receptor beta chains from the same sample are listed, as sequenced in a study of T cell responses to AZD1222 COVID-19 vaccine. Generated by immunoSEQ multiplex PCR, the TCRdb table keeps only in-frame clones and is missing some. This table holds 150,000 to 190,000 clones, roughly nine tenths found once. The starting material was peripheral blood, obtained after recovery from COVID-19. These TCRs come from an adult who had recovered from COVID-19.

This chain links TRBV2 with TRBJ2-7; tentative D call: TRBD1 (5 bases). This CDR3 contains 12 residues. Trimming shortened V by 7 bases and J by 3 bases, and 10 bases separated the two germline ends. The V gene's germline CDR1 is SNHLY and CDR2 FYNNEI. The CDR3 sequence is CASNNRNYEQYF. The CDR3 bases are TGTGCCAGCAATAACAGGAACTACGAGCAGTACTTC.

The chain links TRBV2 to TRBJ1-6; TRBD1 is a possible D gene (6 bases). With 5 bases removed from V and 7 bases from J, the gap between germline ends came to 15 bases. Per germline, CDR1 SNHLY and CDR2 FYNNEI. The CDR3 has 15 residues. The CDR3 DNA reads as TGTGCCAGCAGTCCCCAACAGGGTGAGAATTCACCCCTCCACTTT. It yields the protein CASSPQQGENSPLHF.

The J gene is TRBJ1-1, the V gene TRBV5-1; a weak D match, TRBD1 (5 bases). CDR1 and CDR2 from the germline V gene are SGHRS and YFSETQ. There are 15 residues in the CDR3. Trimming shortened V by 7 bases and J by 0 bases, and 16 bases separated the two germline ends. The CDR3 region is CASRNGAGMNTEAFF. CDR3 DNA: TGCGCCAGCCGAAACGGGGCAGGGATGAACACTGAAGCTTTCTTT.

The genes are TRBV7-2 and TRBJ2-7; 9 positions match TRBD2. V gave up 1 base and J gave up 3 bases; unmatched junction bases: 4. Looked up from germline, CDR1 is SGHTA and CDR2 is FQGNSA. The CDR3 is 15 residues long. CDR3 amino acids: CASSLGLAGYYEQYF. The CDR3 region has the DNA TGTGCCAGCAGCTTAGGGCTAGCGGGGTACTACGAGCAGTACTTC.

V is TRBV6-1 and J is TRBJ1-1, with D possibly matching TRBD1 (6 bases). The CDR3 sequence is 14 residues long. Trimming left V 2 bases short and J 6 bases short, with 13 bases between. Germline CDR1 MNHNS, CDR2 SASEGT. CDR3 nucleotides: TGTGCCAGCAGTGAACTGACAGGAAGGTCTGAAGCTTTCTTT. Amino acid sequence: CASSELTGRSEAFF.

This clone was detected once. This chain joins TRBV9 and TRBJ1-4, with D maybe TRBD1 (6 bases). Germline V lookup: CDR1 SGDLS, CDR2 YYNGEE. V was clipped by 0 bases and J by 4 bases, with 10 bases between them. The CDR3 covers 15 residues. CDR3 DNA sequence: TGTGCCAGCAGCGTAGAAGGGACAAGTAATGAAAAACTGTTTTTT. Its protein is CASSVEGTSNEKLFF.

The gene calls are TRBV13 and TRBJ2-7; maybe TRBD2 (5 bases). CDR3 length: 15 amino acids. V lost 3 bases and J lost 1, with 13 bases in between. Per germline, CDR1 PRHDT and CDR2 FYEKMQ (reference sequence). CDR3: CASSFGERFSYEQYF. The CDR3 DNA follows: TGTGCCAGCAGCTTCGGCGAGCGGTTTTCCTACGAGCAGTACTTC.

The rearrangement links TRBV5-1 to TRBJ2-7, with D perhaps TRBD2 (6 bases). Trimming cost V 5 bases and J 0 bases, with 15 bases left between them. The V gene's germline CDR1 is SGHRS and CDR2 YFSETQ. The CDR3 spans 15 residues. Here the CDR3 reads CASRLEGQASYEQYF. CDR3 bases: TGCGCCAGCAGGCTGGAGGGGCAGGCCTCCTACGAGCAGTACTTC.

The chain has TRBV18 and TRBJ2-4, with D uncertain. CDR1 KGHSH and CDR2 LQKENI come from the germline V gene. Trimming left V 2 bases short and J 0 bases short, with 8 bases between. This CDR3 has 15 residues. The CDR3 is CASSPGPIAKNIQYF. CDR3 in DNA: TGTGCCAGCTCACCAGGGCCGATAGCCAAAAACATTCAGTACTTC.

The chain combines TRBV29-1 with TRBJ1-2, with 7 bases identical to TRBD1. Germline loops: CDR1 SQVTM, CDR2 ANQGSEA. Trimming cost V 3 bases and J 3 bases; bases outside gene matches: 4. The CDR3 runs to 13 residues. The CDR3 sequence: CSVEAGGHYGYTF. DNA of the CDR3: TGCAGCGTTGAGGCAGGGGGGCACTATGGCTACACCTTC. Complete variable domain (other parts from reference TRBV29-1 and TRBJ1-2): SAVISQKPSRDICQRGTSLTIQCQVDSQVTMMFWYRQQPGQSLTLIATANQGSEATYESGFVIDKFPISRPNLTFSTLTVSNMSPEDSSIYLCSVEAGGHYGYTFGSGTRLTVV.

As to this clone: This sample includes further DNA sequences coding for the same CDR3. The V call is TRBV5-1, the J call TRBJ2-2; D unclear. The CDR3 runs 14 residues. Germline V gene lookup returns CDR1 SGHRS and CDR2 YFSETQ. The V gene lost 0 bases and the J gene lost 1 base, with 4 bases spanning the gap. The CDR3 sequence is CASSLDGNTGELFF. The DNA for the CDR3 is TGCGCCAGCAGCTTGGACGGGAACACCGGGGAGCTGTTTTTT.

J is TRBJ1-3 and V is TRBV7-2; D not certain. There are 15 residues in the CDR3. The germline V gene encodes CDR1 SGHTA and CDR2 FQGNSA. The V end lost 1 base, the J end lost 1 base, and 8 bases lay between the germline ends. The CDR3 spells CASSLVMTSGNTIYF. CDR3 nucleotide sequence: TGTGCCAGCAGCTTAGTAATGACTTCTGGAAACACCATATATTTT.

About this clone: The junction and the germline gene differ at one end; a read error may be behind it. V and J are TRBV19 and TRBJ1-1, with D possibly being TRBD1 (6 bases). This CDR3 is built from 14 residues. Germline assignment: CDR1 LNHDA and CDR2 SQIVND (reference sequence). The CDR3 is CASRAGTSNTEAFF. The CDR3 DNA is TGCGCCAGTAGAGCCGGGACATCCAACACTGAAGCTTTCTTT.

This clone was detected only once. The V and J genes are TRBV5-6 and TRBJ2-1; the match to TRBD2 covers 9 bases. Trimming took 8 bases from V and 5 from J; bases not matched to a gene: 8. The CDR3 consists of 14 residues. The germline gives CDR1 SGHDT, CDR2 YYEEEE. The CDR3 DNA reads as TGTGCCAGTGATCTAGCGGGAAAAGACAATGAGCAGTTCTTC. Translation gives CASDLAGKDNEQFF.

The chain has TRBV18 and TRBJ1-6, with 9 bases aligning to TRBD1. The length of the CDR3 is 14 residues. V lost 2 bases, J lost 8 bases, and 1 base stayed unmatched. Germline V gene data show CDR1 as KGHSH and CDR2 as LQKENI. The CDR3 region has the DNA TGTGCCAGCTCACCAGACAGGGGGGATTCACCCCTCCACTTT. This codes for CASSPDRGDSPLHF.

A single count supports this clone. CDR3 nucleotide sequence: TGCGCCAGCAAGAGAGAGGGGGTTAGCACAGATACGCAGTATTTT. Translated: CASKREGVSTDTQYF. The V gene is TRBV5-1, the J gene TRBJ2-3; TRBD1 is a possible D gene (6 bases). Trimming cost V 6 bases and J 0 bases, with 14 bases left between them. The germline V gene has CDR1 SGHRS and CDR2 YFSETQ. The CDR3 is made up of 15 amino acids. Using reference TRBV5-1 and TRBJ2-3 for the parts outside the CDR3, the full variable domain is KAGVTQTPRYLIKTRGQQVTLSCSPISGHRSVSWYQQTPGQGLQFLFEYFSETQRNKGNFPGRFSGRQFSNSRSEMNVSTLELGDSALYLCASKREGVSTDTQYFGPGTRLTVL.

The CDR3 coding sequence is TGTGCCAGCAGCAGAGACAGGGGCAGCAATCAGCCCCAGCATTTT. It encodes CASSRDRGSNQPQHF. The J gene is TRBJ1-5, the V gene TRBV7-6; 8 bases are a match to TRBD1. This CDR3 comprises 15 residues. With V trimmed by 5 bases and J by 1 base, 4 bases remained unmatched. Germline lookup yields CDR1 SGHVS and CDR2 FNYEAQ.

The rearrangement links TRBV9 to TRBJ1-1; TRBD1 matches at 9 bases. The germline V gene encodes CDR1 SGDLS and CDR2 YYNGEE. The CDR3 sequence is 14 residues long. With V trimmed by 3 bases and J by 4 bases, 4 bases remained unmatched. The CDR3 region has the DNA TGTGCCAGCAGCGAACAGGGGGCCGGCACTGAAGCTTTCTTT. It encodes CASSEQGAGTEAFF.

This clone was seen a single time. This rearrangement joins TRBV28 to TRBJ2-1; 7 bases match TRBD1. After removal of 7 bases from V and 6 bases from J, the junction contained 3 bases not matched to a gene. Germline CDR1 and CDR2: MDHEN and SYDVKM. The CDR3 loop spans 12 amino acids. DNA for the CDR3: TGTGCCAGCACGACAGGGTTCAATGAGCAGTTCTTC. The encoded protein is CASTTGFNEQFF.

The gene calls are TRBV4-1 and TRBJ1-4; D is perhaps TRBD1 (6 bases). Looked up from germline, CDR1 is MGHRA and CDR2 is YSYEKL. The CDR3 has 15 amino acids. V lost 2 bases and J 8 bases, leaving 15 bases between the germline ends. For the CDR3, the DNA is TGCGCCAGCAGCCAACCTGGACAGATAGGGGAAAAACTGTTTTTT. Amino acid sequence: CASSQPGQIGEKLFF.

The genes are TRBV13 and TRBJ1-2; D unclear. V was pared by 7 bases and J by 4 bases, with 16 bases between. The V gene's germline CDR1 is PRHDT and CDR2 FYEKMQ (reference sequence). This CDR3 has 14 residues. The CDR3 nucleotides read TGTGCCAGCACCGCCGGCGGCGGACCCTATGGCTACACCTTC. This encodes CASTAGGGPYGYTF.

The rearrangement uses TRBV2 and TRBJ1-2; perhaps TRBD1 as D (6 bases). In germline, CDR1 is SNHLY, CDR2 FYNNEI. Trimming took off 3 bases at V and 9 bases at J, with 17 bases between the two ends. CDR3 length: 14 amino acids. CDR3 residues: CASSETGAPGRYTF. The CDR3 coding sequence is TGTGCCAGCAGTGAGACAGGAGCCCCGGGACGCTACACCTTC. The whole variable domain, filled in from reference TRBV2 and TRBJ1-2, reads EPEVTQTPSHQVTQMGQEVILRCVPISNHLYFYWYRQILGQKVEFLVSFYNNEISEKSEIFDDQFSVERPDGSNFTLKIRSTKLEDSAMYFCASSETGAPGRYTFGSGTRLTVV.

This clone was counted only a few times. This chain connects TRBV10-3 to TRBJ1-2; D is unclear. This CDR3 region has 12 residues. Per the germline V gene, CDR1 is ENHRY and CDR2 is SYGVKD. Trimming removed 5 bases from V and 3 bases from J, with 7 bases in between. CDR3 amino acids: CAISREDYGYTF. Here the CDR3 DNA reads TGTGCCATCAGTAGGGAGGACTATGGCTACACCTTC.

The rearrangement links TRBV6-5 to TRBJ1-2; possibly TRBD1 for D (6 bases). In germline, CDR1 is MNHEY, CDR2 SVGAGI. This CDR3 region has 13 residues. V lost 8 bases, J lost 4 bases, and 14 bases lay in between. The CDR3 nucleotides are TGTGCCAGCTCCCTGGGGGGCCCCTATGGCTACACCTTC. Its protein product is CASSLGGPYGYTF.